Following are 5 T cell receptor beta chains from one sample sequenced in a study of blood T cell repertoires in COVID-19. Here immunoSEQ multiplex PCR was the method, and the copy in TCRdb shows in-frame clones only, minus some. The sample has more than 150,000 clones, more than 85% seen once; the top ten hold 0.58%. Sequenced: peripheral blood. The receptors stem from a man aged 60 to 69 with COVID-19, enrolled during active disease.

V gene TRBV15 combines with J gene TRBJ2-1; D is uncertain. The CDR3 contains 15 residues. The germline CDR1 and CDR2 sequences are LNHNV and YYDKDF (reference sequence). Between the trimmed V and J ends, which lost 0 bases and 4 bases, there was a span of 10 bases. CDR3 DNA: TGTGCCACCAGCAGAGAGGCCGATATTTACAATGAGCAGTTCTTC. This gives the protein CATSREADIYNEQFF.

The chain carries TRBV27 and TRBJ2-7; a weak D match, TRBD2 (5 bases). V lost 3 bases to trimming and J lost 3 bases, with 9 bases between them. Germline CDR1 reads MNHEY; CDR2 reads SMNVEV (reference sequence). The CDR3 is 13 residues long. CDR3 region: CASSLRESYEQYF. CDR3 DNA sequence: TGTGCCAGCAGTTTGAGGGAGAGCTACGAGCAGTACTTC.

This chain links TRBV7-3 with TRBJ2-3; 9 nucleotides align to TRBD2. The CDR3 has 14 residues. Germline V lookup: CDR1 SGHTA, CDR2 FQGTGA. Trimming cost V 0 bases and J 5 bases; bases outside gene matches: 0. In DNA form, the CDR3 reads TGTGCCAGCAGCTTAACACTAGCGGGAGATACGCAGTATTTT. As protein: CASSLTLAGDTQYF.

The chain couples TRBV24-1 to TRBJ2-3, with 8 bases lining up with TRBD2. J was trimmed by 1 base and V by 6 bases; bases with no gene match: 5. The CDR3 runs to 15 residues. Looked up from germline, CDR1 is KGHDR and CDR2 is SFDVKD. CDR3: CATSSRGAGTDTQYF. In nucleotides, the CDR3 is TGTGCCACCAGTTCGCGGGGGGCCGGCACAGATACGCAGTATTTT.

This chain links TRBV9 with TRBJ1-5, with 9 positions matching TRBD1. J was trimmed by 3 bases and V by 3 bases; bases with no gene match: 10. The CDR3 has 17 amino acids. The V gene's germline CDR1 is SGDLS and CDR2 YYNGEE. As DNA, the CDR3 is TGTGCCAGCAGCGCCCATTCCGGGACAGGGAACAATCAGCCCCAGCATTTT. Translated: CASSAHSGTGNNQPQHF. Combining the CDR3 with reference TRBV9 and TRBJ1-5 gives the whole variable domain DSGVTQTPKHLITATGQRVTLRCSPRSGDLSVYWYQQSLDQGLQFLIQYYNGEERAKGNILERFSAQQFPDLHSELNLSSLELGDSALYFCASSAHSGTGNNQPQHFGDGTRLSIL.